This TCR beta chain derives from a study of blood T cells in healthy people across ages. In this sample, this clonotype turned up a few times. Its antigen is unknown. A J-beta primer mix and a sample-barcoded 5' primer were used in a second PCR of about 6 to 12 cycles. Tags on each cDNA molecule came from a template-switch adaptor with 12 random nucleotides. TCRdb redid the calling of the 5' RACE reads with MiXCR, one entry per CDR3 protein. The sample lists 730,000 or so distinct CDR3 sequences; around 41% were seen once. Points from the study as a whole: The study found TCR beta diversity correlated strongly with naive T cell percentage.

The sequenced sample consisted of blood. The receptor was isolated from a man older than 75 in good health.

The CDR3 DNA follows: TGTGCCAGCAGTTCTAACATCAACAATGAGCAGTTCTTC. As protein: CASSSNINNEQFF. The chain combines TRBV27 with TRBJ2-1, with no clear D. The CDR3 is 13 amino acids. Per germline, CDR1 MNHEY and CDR2 SMNVEV (reference sequence). V lost 4 bases and J 5 bases, leaving 9 bases between the germline ends.